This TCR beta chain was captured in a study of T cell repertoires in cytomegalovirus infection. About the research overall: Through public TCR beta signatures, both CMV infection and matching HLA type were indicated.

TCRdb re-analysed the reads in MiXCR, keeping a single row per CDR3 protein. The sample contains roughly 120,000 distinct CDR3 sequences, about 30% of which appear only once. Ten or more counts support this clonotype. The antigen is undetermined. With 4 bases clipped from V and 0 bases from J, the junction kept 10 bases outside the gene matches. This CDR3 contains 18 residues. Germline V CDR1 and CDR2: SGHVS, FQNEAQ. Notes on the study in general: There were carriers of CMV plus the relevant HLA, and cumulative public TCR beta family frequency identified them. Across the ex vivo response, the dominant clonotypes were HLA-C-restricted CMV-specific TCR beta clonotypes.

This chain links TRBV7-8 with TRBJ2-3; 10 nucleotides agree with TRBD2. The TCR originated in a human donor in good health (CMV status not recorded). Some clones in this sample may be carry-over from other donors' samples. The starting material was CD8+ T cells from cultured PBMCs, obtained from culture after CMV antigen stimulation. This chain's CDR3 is CASSWGSSGGLSTDTQYF. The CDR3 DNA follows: TGTGCCAGCAGCTGGGGGTCTAGCGGGGGCCTTAGCACAGATACGCAGTATTTT.